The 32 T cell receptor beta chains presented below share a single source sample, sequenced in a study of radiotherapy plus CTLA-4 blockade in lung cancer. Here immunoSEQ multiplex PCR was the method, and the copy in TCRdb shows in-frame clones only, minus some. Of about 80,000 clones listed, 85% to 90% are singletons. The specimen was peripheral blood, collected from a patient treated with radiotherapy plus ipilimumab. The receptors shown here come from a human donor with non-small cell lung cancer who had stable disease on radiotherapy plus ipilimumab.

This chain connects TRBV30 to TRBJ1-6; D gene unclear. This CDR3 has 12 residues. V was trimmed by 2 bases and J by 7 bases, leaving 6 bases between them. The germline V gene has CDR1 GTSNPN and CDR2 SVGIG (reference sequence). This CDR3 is CAWSPSNSPLHF. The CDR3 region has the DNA TGTGCCTGGAGTCCGTCGAATTCACCCCTCCACTTT.

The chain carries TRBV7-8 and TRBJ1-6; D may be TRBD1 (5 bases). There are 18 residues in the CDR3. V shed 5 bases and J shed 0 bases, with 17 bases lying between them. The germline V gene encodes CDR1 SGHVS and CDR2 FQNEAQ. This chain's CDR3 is CASSPRAGTSSYNSPLHF. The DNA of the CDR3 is TGTGCCAGCAGCCCACGGGCAGGGACGAGCTCCTATAATTCACCCCTCCACTTT.

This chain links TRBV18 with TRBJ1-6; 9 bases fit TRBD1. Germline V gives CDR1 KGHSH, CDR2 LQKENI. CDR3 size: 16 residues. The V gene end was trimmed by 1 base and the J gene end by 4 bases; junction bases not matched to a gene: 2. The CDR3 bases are TGTGCCAGCTCACCACTAGGACAGGGGTATAATTCACCCCTCCACTTT. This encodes CASSPLGQGYNSPLHF.

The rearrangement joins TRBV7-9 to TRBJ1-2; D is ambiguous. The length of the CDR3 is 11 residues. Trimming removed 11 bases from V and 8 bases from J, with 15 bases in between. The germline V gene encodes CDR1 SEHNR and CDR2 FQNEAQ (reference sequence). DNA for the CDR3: TGTGCCGCGGACCTTAATGGAGGCTACACCTTC. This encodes CAADLNGGYTF.

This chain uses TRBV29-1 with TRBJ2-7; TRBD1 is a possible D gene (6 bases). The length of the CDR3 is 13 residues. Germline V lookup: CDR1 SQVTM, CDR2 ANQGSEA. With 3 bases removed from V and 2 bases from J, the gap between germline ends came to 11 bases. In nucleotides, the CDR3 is TGCAGCGTTGATACAGGGCCCGCCTACGAGCAGTACTTC. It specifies CSVDTGPAYEQYF.

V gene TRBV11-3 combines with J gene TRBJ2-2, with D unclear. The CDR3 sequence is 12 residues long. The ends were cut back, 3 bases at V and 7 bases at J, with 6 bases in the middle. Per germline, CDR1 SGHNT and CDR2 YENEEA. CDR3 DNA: TGTGCCAGCAGCTTCAGTGTCGGGGAGCTGTTTTTT. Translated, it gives CASSFSVGELFF.

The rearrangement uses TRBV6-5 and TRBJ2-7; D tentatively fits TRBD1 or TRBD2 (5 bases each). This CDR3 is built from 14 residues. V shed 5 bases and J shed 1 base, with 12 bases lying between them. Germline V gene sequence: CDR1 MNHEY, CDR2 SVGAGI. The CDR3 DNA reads TGTGCCAGCAGTGGCCACGGGGCATCCTACGAGCAGTACTTC. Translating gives CASSGHGASYEQYF.

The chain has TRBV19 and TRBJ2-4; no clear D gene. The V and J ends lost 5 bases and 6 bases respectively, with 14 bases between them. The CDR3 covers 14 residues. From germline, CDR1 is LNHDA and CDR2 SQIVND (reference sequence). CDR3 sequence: CASSSVGPGNIQYF. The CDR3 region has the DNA TGTGCCAGTAGTTCTGTCGGCCCCGGAAACATTCAGTACTTC.

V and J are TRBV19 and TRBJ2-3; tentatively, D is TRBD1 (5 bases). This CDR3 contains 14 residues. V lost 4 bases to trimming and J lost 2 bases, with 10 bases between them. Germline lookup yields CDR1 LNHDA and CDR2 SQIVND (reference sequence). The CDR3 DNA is TGTGCCAGTAGTAGGGTCAGGGCCACAGATACGCAGTATTTT. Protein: CASSRVRATDTQYF.

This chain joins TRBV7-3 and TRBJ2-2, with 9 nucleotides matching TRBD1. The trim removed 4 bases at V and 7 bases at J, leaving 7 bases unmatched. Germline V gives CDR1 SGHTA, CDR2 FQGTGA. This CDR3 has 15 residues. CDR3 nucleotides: TGTGCCAGCAGCTCCGGGACAGGGCGAGGCGGGGAGCTGTTTTTT. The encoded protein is CASSSGTGRGGELFF.

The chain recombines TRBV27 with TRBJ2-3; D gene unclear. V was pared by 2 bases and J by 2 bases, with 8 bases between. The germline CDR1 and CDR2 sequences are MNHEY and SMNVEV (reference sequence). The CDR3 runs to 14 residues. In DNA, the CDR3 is TGTGCCAGCAGTTTAGGGGTGGCCACAGATACGCAGTATTTT. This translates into CASSLGVATDTQYF.

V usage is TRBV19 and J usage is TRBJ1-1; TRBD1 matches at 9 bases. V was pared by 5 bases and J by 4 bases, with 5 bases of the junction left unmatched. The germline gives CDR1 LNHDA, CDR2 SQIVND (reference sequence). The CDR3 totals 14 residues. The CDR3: CASSPRTGATEAFF. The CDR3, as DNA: TGTGCCAGTAGTCCTCGGACAGGGGCCACTGAAGCTTTCTTT.

The chain's CDR3 is CASSLGSPGAATNEKLFF. The CDR3 DNA reads as TGTGCCAGCAGCTTAGGTTCCCCCGGGGCTGCAACTAATGAAAAACTGTTTTTT. The chain recombines TRBV7-9 with TRBJ1-4; TRBD1 might be the D (5 bases). The CDR3 runs 18 residues. The ends were cut back, 1 base at V and 0 bases at J, with 15 bases in the middle. Per the germline V gene, CDR1 is SEHNR and CDR2 is FQNEAQ (reference sequence).

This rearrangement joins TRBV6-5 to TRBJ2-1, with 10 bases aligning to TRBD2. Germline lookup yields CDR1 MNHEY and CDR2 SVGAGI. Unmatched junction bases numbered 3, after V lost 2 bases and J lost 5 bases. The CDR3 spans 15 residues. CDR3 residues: CASSYTGLANNEQFF. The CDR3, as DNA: TGTGCCAGCAGTTACACGGGACTAGCGAACAATGAGCAGTTCTTC.

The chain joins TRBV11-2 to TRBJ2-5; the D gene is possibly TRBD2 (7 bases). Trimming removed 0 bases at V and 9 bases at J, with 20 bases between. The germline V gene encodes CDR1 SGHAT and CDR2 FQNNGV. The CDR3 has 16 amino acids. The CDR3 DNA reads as TGTGCCAGCAGCTTAGATCCCCCCCGGGGGGCCGGAGCCCAGTACTTC. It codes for CASSLDPPRGAGAQYF. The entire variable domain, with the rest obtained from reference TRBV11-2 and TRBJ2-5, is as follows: EAGVAQSPRYKIIEKRQSVAFWCNPISGHATLYWYQQILGQGPKLLIQFQNNGVVDDSQLPKDRFSAERLKGVDSTLKIQPAKLEDSAVYLCASSLDPPRGAGAQYFGPGTRLLVL.

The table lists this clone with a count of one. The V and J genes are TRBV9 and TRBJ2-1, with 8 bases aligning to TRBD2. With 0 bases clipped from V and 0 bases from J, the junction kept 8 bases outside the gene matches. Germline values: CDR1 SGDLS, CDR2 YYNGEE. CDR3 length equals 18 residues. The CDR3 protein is CASSVGVTSGVSYNEQFF. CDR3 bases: TGTGCCAGCAGCGTAGGGGTCACTAGCGGAGTCTCCTACAATGAGCAGTTCTTC. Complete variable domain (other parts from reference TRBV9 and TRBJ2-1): DSGVTQTPKHLITATGQRVTLRCSPRSGDLSVYWYQQSLDQGLQFLIQYYNGEERAKGNILERFSAQQFPDLHSELNLSSLELGDSALYFCASSVGVTSGVSYNEQFFGPGTRLTVL.

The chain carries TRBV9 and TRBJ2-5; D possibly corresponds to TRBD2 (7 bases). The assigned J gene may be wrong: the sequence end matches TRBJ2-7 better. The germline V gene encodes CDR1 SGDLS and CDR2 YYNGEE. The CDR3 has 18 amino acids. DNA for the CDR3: TGTGCCAGCAGCGTCGAACCCCGGGGGGCTACAAGCTCCTACGAGCAGTACTTC. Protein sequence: CASSVEPRGATSSYEQYF.

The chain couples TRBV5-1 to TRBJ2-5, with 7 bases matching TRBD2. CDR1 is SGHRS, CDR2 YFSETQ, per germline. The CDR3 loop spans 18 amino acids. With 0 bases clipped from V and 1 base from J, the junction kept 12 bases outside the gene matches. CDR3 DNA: TGCGCCAGCAGCTTGGACCTAAAGGCGGGGGACCTCCAAGAGACCCAGTACTTC. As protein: CASSLDLKAGDLQETQYF.

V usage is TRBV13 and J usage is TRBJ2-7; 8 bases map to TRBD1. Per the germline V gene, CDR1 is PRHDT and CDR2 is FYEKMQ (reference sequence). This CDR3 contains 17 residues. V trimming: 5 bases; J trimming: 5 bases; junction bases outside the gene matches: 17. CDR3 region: CASSPRTGMVGSNEQYF. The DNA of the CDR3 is TGTGCCAGCAGCCCGAGGACAGGGATGGTGGGCTCTAACGAGCAGTACTTC.

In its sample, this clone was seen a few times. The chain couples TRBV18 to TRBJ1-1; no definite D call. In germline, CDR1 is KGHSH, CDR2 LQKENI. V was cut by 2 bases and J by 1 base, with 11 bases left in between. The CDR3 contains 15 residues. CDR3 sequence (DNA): TGTGCCAGCTCACCAAGGAGGGCACAGAACACTGAAGCTTTCTTT. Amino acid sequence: CASSPRRAQNTEAFF.

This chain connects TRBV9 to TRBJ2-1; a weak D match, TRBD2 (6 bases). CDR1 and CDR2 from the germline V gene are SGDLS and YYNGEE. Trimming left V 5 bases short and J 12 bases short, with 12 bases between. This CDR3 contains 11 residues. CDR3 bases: TGTGCCAGCAGTTCCGGGACTCGGCAGTTCTTC. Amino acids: CASSSGTRQFF.

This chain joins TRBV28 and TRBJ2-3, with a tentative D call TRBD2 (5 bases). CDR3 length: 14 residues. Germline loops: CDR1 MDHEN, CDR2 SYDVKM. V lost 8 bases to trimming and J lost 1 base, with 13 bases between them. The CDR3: CASRGDGGTDTQYF. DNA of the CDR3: TGTGCCAGCCGGGGAGATGGCGGCACAGATACGCAGTATTTT. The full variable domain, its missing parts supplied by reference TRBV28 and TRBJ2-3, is DVKVTQSSRYLVKRTGEKVFLECVQDMDHENMFWYRQDPGLGLRLIYFSYDVKMKEKGDIPEGYSVSREKKERFSLILESASTNQTSMYLCASRGDGGTDTQYFGPGTRLTVL.

DNA of the CDR3: TGTGCCAGCACGGAACAGGCGATGAACACTGAAGCTTTCTTT. Its protein product is CASTEQAMNTEAFF. The rearrangement links TRBV28 to TRBJ1-1; TRBD1 might be the D (5 bases). Germline V gene lookup returns CDR1 MDHEN and CDR2 SYDVKM. The CDR3 contains 14 residues. Deletions cut 7 bases from V and 0 bases from J, with 12 bases between.

CDR3 coding DNA: TGCAGCGTTGAAAGGGGTTCAGGCCCTTACAATGAGCAGTTCTTC. Protein sequence: CSVERGSGPYNEQFF. J is TRBJ2-1 and V is TRBV29-1, with D possibly matching TRBD1 (5 bases). CDR1 and CDR2 from the germline V gene are SQVTM and ANQGSEA. The CDR3 is 15 residues long. The ends were cut back, 2 bases at V and 4 bases at J, with 15 bases in the middle.

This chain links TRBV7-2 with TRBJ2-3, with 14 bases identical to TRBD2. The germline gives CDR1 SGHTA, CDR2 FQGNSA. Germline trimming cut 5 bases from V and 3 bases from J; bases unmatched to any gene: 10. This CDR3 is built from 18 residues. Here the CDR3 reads CASSHAGLAGGWTDTQYF. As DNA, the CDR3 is TGTGCCAGCAGCCATGCAGGACTAGCGGGGGGTTGGACAGATACGCAGTATTTT.

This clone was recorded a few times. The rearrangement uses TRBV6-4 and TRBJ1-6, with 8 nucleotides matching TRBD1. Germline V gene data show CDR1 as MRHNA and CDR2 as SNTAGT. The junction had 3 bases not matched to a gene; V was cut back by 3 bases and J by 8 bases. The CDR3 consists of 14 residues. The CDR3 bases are TGTGCCAGCAGTGAGGTGACAGGGGATTCACCCCTCCACTTT. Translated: CASSEVTGDSPLHF.

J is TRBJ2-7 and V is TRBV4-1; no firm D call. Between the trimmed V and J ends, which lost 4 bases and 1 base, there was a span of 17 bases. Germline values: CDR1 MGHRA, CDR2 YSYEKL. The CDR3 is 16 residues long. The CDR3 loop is CASSREGGDGSYEQYF. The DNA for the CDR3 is TGCGCCAGCAGCCGGGAAGGTGGCGACGGATCCTACGAGCAGTACTTC.

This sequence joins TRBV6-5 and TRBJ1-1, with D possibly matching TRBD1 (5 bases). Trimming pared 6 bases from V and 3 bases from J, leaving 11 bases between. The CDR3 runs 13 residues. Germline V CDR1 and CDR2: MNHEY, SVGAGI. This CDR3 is CASRWGGDTEAFF. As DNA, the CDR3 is TGTGCCAGCAGATGGGGAGGGGACACTGAAGCTTTCTTT.

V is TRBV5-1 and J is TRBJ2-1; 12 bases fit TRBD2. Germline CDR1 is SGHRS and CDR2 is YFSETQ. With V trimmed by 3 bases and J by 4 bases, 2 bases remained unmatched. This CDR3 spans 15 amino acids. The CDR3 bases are TGCGCCAGCAGCTGGACTAGCGGGAAATACAATGAGCAGTTCTTC. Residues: CASSWTSGKYNEQFF.

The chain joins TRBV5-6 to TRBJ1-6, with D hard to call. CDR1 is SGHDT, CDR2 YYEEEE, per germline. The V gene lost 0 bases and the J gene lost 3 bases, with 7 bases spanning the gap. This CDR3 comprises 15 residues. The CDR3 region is CASSLAGSYNSPLHF. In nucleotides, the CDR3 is TGTGCCAGCAGCTTGGCAGGCAGCTATAATTCACCCCTCCACTTT.

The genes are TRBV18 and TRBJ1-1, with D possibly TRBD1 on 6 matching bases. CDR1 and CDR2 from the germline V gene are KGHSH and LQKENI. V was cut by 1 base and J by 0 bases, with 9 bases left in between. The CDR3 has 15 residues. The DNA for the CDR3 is TGTGCCAGCTCACCACTTGGACAGTTGAACACTGAAGCTTTCTTT. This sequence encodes CASSPLGQLNTEAFF.

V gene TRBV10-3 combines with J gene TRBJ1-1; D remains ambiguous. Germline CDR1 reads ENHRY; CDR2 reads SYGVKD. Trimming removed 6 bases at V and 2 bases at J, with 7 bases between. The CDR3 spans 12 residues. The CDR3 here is CAISMLNTEAFF. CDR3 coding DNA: TGTGCCATCAGCATGCTTAACACTGAAGCTTTCTTT.